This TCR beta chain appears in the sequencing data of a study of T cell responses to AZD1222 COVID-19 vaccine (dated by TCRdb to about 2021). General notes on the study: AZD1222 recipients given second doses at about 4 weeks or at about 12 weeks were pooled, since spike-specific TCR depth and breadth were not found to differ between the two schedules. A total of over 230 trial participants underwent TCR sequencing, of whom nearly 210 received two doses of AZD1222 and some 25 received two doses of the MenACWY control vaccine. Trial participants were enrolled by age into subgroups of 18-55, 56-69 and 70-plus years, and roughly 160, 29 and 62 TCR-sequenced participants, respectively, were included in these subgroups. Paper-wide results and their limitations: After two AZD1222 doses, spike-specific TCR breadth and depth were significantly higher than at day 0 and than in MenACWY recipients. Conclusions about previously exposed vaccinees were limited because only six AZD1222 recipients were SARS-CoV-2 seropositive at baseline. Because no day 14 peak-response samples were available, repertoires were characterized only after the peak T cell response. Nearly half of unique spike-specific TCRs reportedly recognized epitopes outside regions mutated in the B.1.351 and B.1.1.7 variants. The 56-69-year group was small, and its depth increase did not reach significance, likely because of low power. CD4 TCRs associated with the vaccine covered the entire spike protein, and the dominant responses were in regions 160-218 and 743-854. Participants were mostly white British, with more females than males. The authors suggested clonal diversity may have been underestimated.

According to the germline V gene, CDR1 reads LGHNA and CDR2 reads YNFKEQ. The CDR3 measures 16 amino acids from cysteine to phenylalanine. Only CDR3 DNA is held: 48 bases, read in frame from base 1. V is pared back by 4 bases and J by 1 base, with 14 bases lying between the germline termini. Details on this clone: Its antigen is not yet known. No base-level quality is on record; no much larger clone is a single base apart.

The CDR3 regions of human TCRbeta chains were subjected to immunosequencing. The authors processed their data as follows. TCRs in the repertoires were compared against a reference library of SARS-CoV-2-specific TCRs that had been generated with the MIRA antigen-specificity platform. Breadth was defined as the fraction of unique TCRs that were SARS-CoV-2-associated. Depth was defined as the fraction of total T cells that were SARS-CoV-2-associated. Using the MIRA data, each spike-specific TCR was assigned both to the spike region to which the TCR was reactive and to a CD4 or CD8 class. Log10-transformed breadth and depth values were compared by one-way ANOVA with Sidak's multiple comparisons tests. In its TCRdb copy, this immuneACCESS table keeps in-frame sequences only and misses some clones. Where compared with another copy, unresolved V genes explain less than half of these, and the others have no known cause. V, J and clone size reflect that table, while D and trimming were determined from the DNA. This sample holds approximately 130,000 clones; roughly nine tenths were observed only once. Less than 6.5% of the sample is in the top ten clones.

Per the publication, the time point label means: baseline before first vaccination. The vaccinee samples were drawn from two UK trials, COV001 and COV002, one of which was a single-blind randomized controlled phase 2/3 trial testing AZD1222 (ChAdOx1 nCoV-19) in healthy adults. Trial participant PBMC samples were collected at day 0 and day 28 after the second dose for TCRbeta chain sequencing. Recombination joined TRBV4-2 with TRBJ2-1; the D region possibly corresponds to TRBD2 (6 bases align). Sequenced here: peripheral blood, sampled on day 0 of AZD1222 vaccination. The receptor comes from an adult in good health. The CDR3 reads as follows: CASSLGGAGSYNEQFF. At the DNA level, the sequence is TGTGCCAGCAGCCTTGGCGGGGCGGGATCCTACAATGAGCAGTTCTTC.